This T cell receptor (beta chain) was profiled in a study of blood T cells in healthy people across ages. Looking at the study overall: With template switching, about one barcoded beta molecule was captured per two T cells.

A second about 6 to 12 cycle PCR used barcoded and J-beta primers. A single record per CDR3 protein comes from TCRdb applying MiXCR to the 5' RACE reads. In the table there are 800,000 to 950,000 distinct CDR3 sequences, 35% to 40% of which are singletons. As concerns this clonotype: Its matching antigen is unknown.

General observations from the study: Older age coincided with a roughly linear decline in TCR beta diversity per million T cells.

From germline, CDR1 is SGHKS and CDR2 YYEKEE (reference sequence). Losses at the gene ends were 4 bases for V and 18 bases for J; bases not matched to a gene: 10. The CDR3 runs to 12 residues. The gene calls are TRBV5-5 and TRBJ1-6, with 7 bases lining up with TRBD1. Input material: blood. This sequence originates from a man between 18 and 29 years old in good health. The CDR3 nucleotides are TGTGCCAGCAGCCCTGGAGGGGGCCCCGGCCACTTT. This encodes CASSPGGGPGHF.